This TCR beta chain is drawn from a study of OX40 agonist ivuxolimab in advanced cancers. Study information: Melanoma, hepatocellular carcinoma, head and neck or renal cell cancer occurred in dose-escalation patients.

Trimming took off 1 base at V and 7 bases at J, with 11 bases between the two ends. The CDR3 loop spans 13 amino acids. In germline, CDR1 is SGHDT, CDR2 YYEEEE. Using immunoSEQ multiplex PCR, the repertoire was profiled, and TCRdb retains in-frame clones only, with some absent. This table has fewer than 100,000 clones, around 85% appearing once. With autoimmune disease history or systemic immunosuppression, patients were excluded. The TCR comes from an adult with an advanced solid tumor such as melanoma, head and neck, liver or kidney cancer. The sequenced sample was CD4+ or CD8+ T cells sorted from blood, obtained in a trial of the OX40 agonist ivuxolimab. The chain combines TRBV5-6 with TRBJ1-2; D is unresolved. The CDR3 here is CASSLSGVGGYTF. CDR3 in DNA: TGTGCCAGCAGCTTGTCTGGGGTAGGTGGCTACACCTTC.